This record concerns one T cell receptor (beta chain) sequence. Its antigen is still unknown. These data are taken from a study of shared clonotypes between healthy human individuals. Study-wide results and caveats: The genetic and exposure-history diversity represented was limited by few donors. Unshared clonotypes carried lower generation probabilities than those common to all four donors.

This CDR3 contains 15 residues. The germline gives CDR1 SGHRS, CDR2 YFSETQ. The trim removed 4 bases at V and 4 bases at J, leaving 8 bases unmatched. The table came from immunoSEQ multiplex PCR; TCRdb's copy has only in-frame clones and leaves some out. This table holds some 1,100,000 clones, around 78% found once. Material: memory CD4+ T cells from PBMCs. Subset meaning: CD45RA-negative fraction. This sequence was found in a man in his late teens or twenties in good health. Some clones in this sample may be carry-over from other donors' samples. This chain joins TRBV5-1 and TRBJ2-3; 8 bases are a match to TRBD2. The CDR3 DNA follows: TGCGCCAGCAGCCCCGGGGTAGCGGGGCCAGATACGCAGTATTTT. This encodes CASSPGVAGPDTQYF.